The entry below describes one T cell receptor beta chain. Some clones are missing from TCRdb's copy, which holds only in-frame ones; the method was immunoSEQ multiplex PCR. The top ten clones hold about 10% of a sample with tens of thousands of clones, 65% to 85% of them seen once. The data were taken from a study of blood T cell repertoires in COVID-19. Germline lookup yields CDR1 ENHRY and CDR2 SYGVKD. The CDR3 runs 14 residues. Trimming took 4 bases from V and 4 from J, leaving 14 bases between them. The rearrangement joins TRBV10-3 to TRBJ2-7; no definite D call. The specimen was peripheral blood. The sequence was obtained from a man younger than 45 with COVID-19, enrolled during active disease. CDR3 sequence reads: CAISGLQTLYEQYF. CDR3 nucleotides: TGTGCCATCAGTGGGCTGCAAACATTGTACGAGCAGTACTTC.